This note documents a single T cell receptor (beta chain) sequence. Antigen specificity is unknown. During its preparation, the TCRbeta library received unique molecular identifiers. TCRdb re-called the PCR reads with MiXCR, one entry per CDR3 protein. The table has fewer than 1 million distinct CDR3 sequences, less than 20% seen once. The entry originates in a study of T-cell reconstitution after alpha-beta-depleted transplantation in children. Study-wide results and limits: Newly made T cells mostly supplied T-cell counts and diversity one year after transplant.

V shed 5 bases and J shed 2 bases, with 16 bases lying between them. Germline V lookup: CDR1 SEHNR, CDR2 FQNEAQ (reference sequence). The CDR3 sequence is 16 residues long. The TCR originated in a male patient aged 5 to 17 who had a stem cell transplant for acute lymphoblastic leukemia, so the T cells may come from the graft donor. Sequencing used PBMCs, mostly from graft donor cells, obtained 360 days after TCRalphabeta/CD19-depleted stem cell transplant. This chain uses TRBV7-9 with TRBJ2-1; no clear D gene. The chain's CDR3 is CASSTTRDDTYNEQFF. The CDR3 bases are TGTGCCAGCAGCACCACAAGAGACGATACCTACAATGAGCAGTTCTTC.